This section outlines one T cell receptor beta chain sequence together with its context. Source study methods: Cell counts per sample came from amplifying reference gene primers. Assay used: immunoSEQ multiplex PCR; TCRdb lists only in-frame clones, some missing. Clone size and the V and J calls come from that table; the DNA yielded D and trimming. This sample has about 70,000 clones, with 70% to 90% found just once. This sample stems from a study of blood T cell repertoires in COVID-19. The wider study: Samples came from the United States, Italy and Spain, spanning acute and convalescent COVID-19. T cells, B-cell-depleted T cells, or PBMCs provided the cDNA or gDNA that served as material.

The J segment lost 2 bases and the V segment lost 10 bases, leaving 4 bases of the junction unmatched. CDR1 and CDR2 (germline): LNHDA, SQIVND (reference sequence). The CDR3 totals 14 residues. Source material: peripheral blood. The sequence came from a man aged 65 to 79 with active COVID-19. V is TRBV19 and J is TRBJ2-6; 8 bases match TRBD1. The CDR3 here is CAIGRGPGANVLTF. CDR3 DNA sequence: TGTGCCATTGGCAGGGGGCCTGGGGCCAACGTCCTGACTTTC.